The 20 T cell receptor beta chains in this list originate from one sample, sequenced in a study of regulatory T cells in long-lasting Graves disease. Arm-PCR of CDR3 regions and iRepertoire HTBI primers were the basis on which TCR beta libraries were built. TCRdb ran MiXCR on the multiplex PCR reads and lists one entry per CDR3 protein. The sample has some 600,000 distinct CDR3 sequences; around 15% are singletons. The time point was: newly diagnosed GD, antithyroid drugs for less than 3 months. Extracted PBMC RNA gave rise to the TCR library. The data also belong to a second study, concerning T cells in Graves' hyperthyroidism and ophthalmopathy.

The material sequenced was peripheral blood mononuclear cells (PBMCs), taken at new diagnosis, from a patient treated with antithyroid drugs. These TCRs come from a man younger than 35 with Graves disease.

As regards this clonotype: At one end, the junction sequence differs from germline, possibly due to a read error. V is TRBV20-1 and J is TRBJ2-1; no firm D call. The CDR3 extends over 15 amino acids. Per the germline V gene, CDR1 is DFQATT and CDR2 is SNEGSKA (reference sequence). The CDR3 spells CSARGLLDPYSEQFF. The CDR3 DNA sequence: TGCAGTGCTAGAGGACTCCTCGATCCTTACAGTGAGCAGTTCTTC.

This clonotype was seen a handful of times. DNA for the CDR3: TGTGCCAGCAGCCGACAGGATTCGACTGAAGCTTTCTTT. Encoded protein: CASSRQDSTEAFF. The V call is TRBV7-9, the J call TRBJ1-1; a possible D gene is TRBD1 (6 bases). This CDR3 region has 13 residues. The germline gives CDR1 SEHNR, CDR2 FQNEAQ (reference sequence). V was clipped by 5 bases and J by 5 bases, with 12 bases between them.

This clonotype showed up just a few times. The V gene is TRBV28, the J gene TRBJ1-5; D gene unclear. The CDR3 covers 14 residues. Trimming cost V 3 bases and J 3 bases, with 9 bases left between them. Germline lookup yields CDR1 MDHEN and CDR2 SYDVKM. The CDR3 protein is CASSFSANNQPQHF. CDR3 DNA: TGTGCCAGCAGTTTTTCGGCCAACAATCAGCCCCAGCATTTT. Together with reference TRBV28 and TRBJ1-5, the CDR3 gives the full variable domain: DVKVTQSSRYLVKRTGEKVFLECVQDMDHENMFWYRQDPGLGLRLIYFSYDVKMKEKGDIPEGYSVSREKKERFSLILESASTNQTSMYLCASSFSANNQPQHFGDGTRLSIL.

This clonotype was picked up a small number of times. The V call is TRBV20-1, the J call TRBJ1-2; no clear D. The CDR3 loop spans 12 amino acids. V dropped 1 base and J dropped 8 bases, with 11 bases sitting between them. Germline V gene lookup returns CDR1 DFQATT and CDR2 SNEGSKA (reference sequence). CDR3 in DNA: TGCAGTGCTAGAGTTCAGTTAGGGGGCTACACCTTC. It yields the protein CSARVQLGGYTF.

The sample holds many counts of this clonotype. The rearrangement uses TRBV2 and TRBJ1-2, with 9 bases that match TRBD1. The V gene end was trimmed by 6 bases and the J gene end by 2 bases; junction bases not matched to a gene: 4. CDR1 is SNHLY, CDR2 FYNNEI, per germline. The CDR3 runs 14 residues. The CDR3 DNA sequence: TGTGCCAGCAGATCGGGACAGGGAAACTATGGCTACACCTTC. Translation: CASRSGQGNYGYTF.

The CDR3 spells CASSGSKRQGADTEAFF. CDR3 bases: TGTGCCAGCAGCGGCTCAAAACGACAGGGCGCGGACACTGAAGCTTTCTTT. The gene calls are TRBV9 and TRBJ1-1, with 7 bases aligning to TRBD1. The J segment lost 3 bases and the V segment lost 3 bases, leaving 14 bases of the junction unmatched. The CDR3 loop spans 17 amino acids. Germline V CDR1 and CDR2: SGDLS, YYNGEE.

The V gene is TRBV6-1, the J gene TRBJ2-7; D is unresolved. With 5 bases removed from V and 3 bases from J, the gap between germline ends came to 11 bases. CDR1 MNHNS and CDR2 SASEGT come from the germline V gene. The CDR3 length is 13 residues. The CDR3 region is CASSTISYYEQYF. The DNA for the CDR3 is TGTGCCAGCAGTACCATTTCATACTACGAGCAGTACTTC.

The chain links TRBV4-1 to TRBJ1-4, with D hard to call. Germline CDR1 and CDR2: MGHRA and YSYEKL. CDR3 size: 15 residues. V lost 4 bases and J lost 3, with 12 bases in between. The CDR3 spells CASSPRTVANEKLFF. In nucleotides, the CDR3 is TGCGCCAGCAGCCCAAGGACGGTAGCTAATGAAAAACTGTTTTTT.

Written as DNA, the CDR3 is TGCGCCAGCAGCCAAGAAGTAGGGGTCCCTGAAGCTTTCTTT. It encodes CASSQEVGVPEAFF. This sequence joins TRBV4-1 and TRBJ1-1, with D tentatively TRBD1 (5 bases). The CDR3 loop spans 14 amino acids. Trimming removed 0 bases at V and 6 bases at J, with 11 bases between. Germline V gene data show CDR1 as MGHRA and CDR2 as YSYEKL.

This clonotype was detected only a few times. This rearrangement joins TRBV20-1 to TRBJ2-6; 13 bases agree with TRBD2. The CDR3 consists of 21 residues. V lost 1 base, J lost 0 bases, and 12 bases stayed unmatched. The germline gives CDR1 DFQATT, CDR2 SNEGSKA (reference sequence). DNA of the CDR3: TGCAGTGCTAGAGCCCCCCCCGGGACTAGCGGGACCCTCTCTGGGGCCAACGTCCTGACTTTC. It translates to CSARAPPGTSGTLSGANVLTF.

This clonotype was observed at least ten times. The chain uses TRBV5-1 and TRBJ2-7; the D call may be TRBD1 or TRBD2 (5 bases each). The V gene's germline CDR1 is SGHRS and CDR2 YFSETQ. The CDR3 extends over 17 amino acids. Trimming pared 3 bases from V and 2 bases from J, leaving 21 bases between. The DNA of the CDR3 is TGCGCCAGCAGCTCGGGTGCGACTTCGAGGGGAACCTACGAGCAGTACTTC. Encoded protein: CASSSGATSRGTYEQYF. The entire variable domain, with the rest obtained from reference TRBV5-1 and TRBJ2-7, is as follows: KAGVTQTPRYLIKTRGQQVTLSCSPISGHRSVSWYQQTPGQGLQFLFEYFSETQRNKGNFPGRFSGRQFSNSRSEMNVSTLELGDSALYLCASSSGATSRGTYEQYFGPGTRLTVT.

This clonotype was counted ten times or more. The chain couples TRBV15 to TRBJ2-7; D remains unclear. The CDR3 loop spans 12 amino acids. V was cut by 1 base and J by 2 bases, with 3 bases left in between. In germline, CDR1 is LNHNV, CDR2 YYDKDF (reference sequence). Here the CDR3 DNA reads TGTGCCACCAGCAGAGGCCCCTACGAGCAGTACTTC. Encoded protein: CATSRGPYEQYF. Full variable domain (rest looked up from reference TRBV15 and TRBJ2-7): DAMVIQNPRYQVTQFGKPVTLSCSQTLNHNVMYWYQQKSSQAPKLLFHYYDKDFNNEADTPDNFQSRRPNTSFCFLDIRSPGLGDTAMYLCATSRGPYEQYFGPGTRLTVT.

J is TRBJ1-2 and V is TRBV6-1; no clear D. The length of the CDR3 is 14 residues. CDR1 and CDR2 (germline): MNHNS, SASEGT. Trimming took 5 bases from V and 4 from J, leaving 14 bases between them. The CDR3 spells CASSQVEAGYGYTF. CDR3 coding DNA: TGTGCCAGCAGTCAGGTCGAGGCCGGCTATGGCTACACCTTC.

The sample holds many counts of this clonotype. The CDR3 here is CAGDLNRCYEQYF. DNA for the CDR3: TGTGCCGGGGATCTGAACAGATGCTACGAGCAGTACTTC. The chain is built from TRBV27 and TRBJ2-7; no clear D. Germline CDR1 reads MNHEY; CDR2 reads SMNVEV (reference sequence). This CDR3 has 13 residues. V lost 11 bases, J lost 3 bases, and 17 bases lay in between.

In this sample, this clonotype turned up many times. Sequence at one end of the junction differs from germline and may be a read error. This sequence joins TRBV2 and TRBJ2-3; D may be TRBD1 (5 bases). Looked up from germline, CDR1 is SNHLY and CDR2 is FYNNEI. This CDR3 comprises 14 residues. This chain's CDR3 is CARSPGRPTDAQYF. CDR3 sequence (DNA): TGTGCCAGAAGTCCCGGACGCCCGACAGATGCGCAGTATTTT. The entire variable domain, with the rest obtained from reference TRBV2 and TRBJ2-3, is as follows: EPEVTQTPSHQVTQMGQEVILRCVPISNHLYFYWYRQILGQKVEFLVSFYNNEISEKSEIFDDQFSVERPDGSNFTLKIRSTKLEDSAMYFCARSPGRPTDAQYFGPGTRLTVL.

V usage is TRBV27 and J usage is TRBJ1-2; TRBD1 is a possible D gene (6 bases). Germline V gives CDR1 MNHEY, CDR2 SMNVEV (reference sequence). The CDR3 covers 15 residues. The V end was cut by 3 bases, the J end by 4 bases, with 15 bases between. CDR3 protein: CASSLGGRGGYGYTF. The CDR3 DNA reads TGTGCCAGCAGTTTGGGGGGGCGCGGGGGCTATGGCTACACCTTC.

The gene calls are TRBV7-9 and TRBJ2-4, with D tentatively TRBD2 (5 bases). The germline V and J ends were trimmed by 5 bases and 0 bases, with 14 bases remaining between them. This CDR3 comprises 16 residues. Germline CDR1 is SEHNR and CDR2 is FQNEAQ (reference sequence). The CDR3, as DNA: TGTGCCAGCAGCCCCCCGGGGTTCCCAGCCAAAAACATTCAGTACTTC. It is translated as CASSPPGFPAKNIQYF.

This clonotype was found a few times. The chain combines TRBV27 with TRBJ1-5; TRBD1 agrees at 7 bases. There are 18 residues in the CDR3. Germline V gene sequence: CDR1 MNHEY, CDR2 SMNVEV (reference sequence). V dropped 3 bases and J dropped 0; count of bases not matched to a gene: 11. The CDR3 region is CASSLQGGPQDSNQPQHF. The DNA for the CDR3 is TGTGCCAGCAGTTTGCAGGGGGGGCCGCAGGATAGCAATCAGCCCCAGCATTTT.

This chain joins TRBV5-4 and TRBJ2-1, with 9 bases matching TRBD2. This CDR3 has 15 residues. After removal of 4 bases from V and 7 bases from J, the junction contained 9 bases not matched to a gene. The V gene's germline CDR1 is SGHNT and CDR2 YYREEE (reference sequence). The CDR3 nucleotides read TGTGCCAGCAGCCCAGGGAGCGGGAGGTTTAATGAGCAGTTCTTC. Encoded protein: CASSPGSGRFNEQFF.

The V and J genes are TRBV12-3 or TRBV12-4 and TRBJ2-1; D possibly corresponds to TRBD2 (5 bases). CDR3 length: 12 residues. Between the trimmed V and J ends, which lost 6 bases and 6 bases, there was a span of 9 bases. CDR3 in amino acids: CASSQEANEQFF. The CDR3 DNA sequence: TGTGCCAGCAGCCAGGAGGCCAATGAGCAGTTCTTC.